The clone carrying this T cell receptor (beta chain) occurred a few times. Its specificity is unknown. This record comes from a study of T cell clonality in common variable immunodeficiency. Both groups were predominantly of Caucasian heritage. General study points: In common variable immunodeficiency, TCR beta chains reportedly carried fewer deletions and N-nucleotide insertions. Shared TCRbeta clones were fewer between CVID subjects than controls.

Clones were sequenced by immunoSEQ multiplex PCR, and TCRdb holds only the in-frame ones, with some missing. Recorded here are about 52,000 clones, none singletons. The receptor was derived from a person between 18 and 75 years old in good health. Material: peripheral blood mononuclear cells.

The sequenced CDR3 bases are TGTGCCAGCAGCCACGACAGGGCGCGGCAGCCC. Residues: CASSHDRARQP. The complete CDR3 reads CASSHDRARQPQHF. This chain uses TRBV7-9 with TRBJ1-5, with TRBD1 matching over 7 bases. The read is 3 residues too short to cover the CDR3 end, so that end is filled in from the germline J gene. From germline, CDR1 is SEHNR and CDR2 FQNEAQ (reference sequence). The CDR3 is made up of 14 amino acids. With V trimmed by 5 bases and J by 7 bases, 8 bases remained unmatched.